This T cell receptor (beta chain) was recovered during a study of blood T cell repertoires in COVID-19. This CDR3 region has 14 residues. Germline V gives CDR1 SGHVS, CDR2 FQNEAQ. Trimming stripped 3 bases from V and 7 bases from J, with 12 bases between. Assay used: immunoSEQ multiplex PCR; TCRdb lists only in-frame clones, some missing. Of some 73,000 clones in the sample, approximately 86% were seen once. V is TRBV7-8 and J is TRBJ1-4; D uncertain. This clonotype originated in a man aged 80 or over with COVID-19, enrolled during active disease. The sequenced material came from peripheral blood. The chain's CDR3 is CASSLDWMGEKLFF. CDR3 nucleotide sequence: TGTGCCAGCAGCTTGGACTGGATGGGTGAAAAACTGTTTTTT.